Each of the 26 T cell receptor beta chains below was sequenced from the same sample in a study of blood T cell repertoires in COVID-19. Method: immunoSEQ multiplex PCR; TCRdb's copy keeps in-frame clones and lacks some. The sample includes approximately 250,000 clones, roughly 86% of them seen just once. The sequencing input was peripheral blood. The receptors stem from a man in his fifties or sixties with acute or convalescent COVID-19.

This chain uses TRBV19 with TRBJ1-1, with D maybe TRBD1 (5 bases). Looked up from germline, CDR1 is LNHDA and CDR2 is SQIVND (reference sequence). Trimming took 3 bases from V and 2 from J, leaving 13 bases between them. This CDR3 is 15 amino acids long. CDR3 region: CASSISGGGNTEAFF. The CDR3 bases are TGTGCCAGTAGTATTTCCGGGGGGGGAAACACTGAAGCTTTCTTT.

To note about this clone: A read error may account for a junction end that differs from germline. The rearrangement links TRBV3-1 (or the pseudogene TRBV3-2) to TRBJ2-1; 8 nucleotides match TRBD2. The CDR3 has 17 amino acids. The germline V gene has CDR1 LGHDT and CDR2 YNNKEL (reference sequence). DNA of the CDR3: TGTGTCAGCAGCCTAAGATCTTACTCAGCGGGGGACAATGAGCAGTTCTTC. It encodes CVSSLRSYSAGDNEQFF.

The CDR3 reads CASNYRQGPEAFF. The CDR3 bases are TGTGCCAGCAACTACCGGCAGGGGCCTGAAGCTTTCTTT. The chain is built from TRBV6-5 and TRBJ1-1; possible D gene TRBD1, 6 bases. V was clipped by 7 bases and J by 6 bases, with 15 bases between them. The CDR3 runs 13 residues. Germline CDR1 reads MNHEY; CDR2 reads SVGAGI.

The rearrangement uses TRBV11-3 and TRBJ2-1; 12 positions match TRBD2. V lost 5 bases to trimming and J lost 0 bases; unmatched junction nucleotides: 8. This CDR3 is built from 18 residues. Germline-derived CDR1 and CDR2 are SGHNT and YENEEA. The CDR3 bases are TGTGCCAGCAGCCTCCAGGGACTAGCGGGTTACTCCTACAATGAGCAGTTCTTC. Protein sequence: CASSLQGLAGYSYNEQFF.

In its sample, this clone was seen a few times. The CDR3 DNA reads as TGCAGCGTTGCGGCCGACGGGTTGTTAGGCGAGCAGTACTTC. Amino acid sequence: CSVAADGLLGEQYF. The rearrangement joins TRBV29-1 to TRBJ2-7, with D unresolved. Deletions cut 4 bases from V and 6 bases from J, with 19 bases between. CDR1 is SQVTM, CDR2 ANQGSEA, per germline. The CDR3 sequence is 14 residues long.

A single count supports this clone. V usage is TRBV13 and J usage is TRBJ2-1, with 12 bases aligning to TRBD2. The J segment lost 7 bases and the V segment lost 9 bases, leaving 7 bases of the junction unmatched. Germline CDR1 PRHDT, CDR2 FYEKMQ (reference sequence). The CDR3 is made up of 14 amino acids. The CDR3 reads CASFRLAGANEQFF. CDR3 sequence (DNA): TGTGCCAGTTTTAGACTAGCGGGAGCGAATGAGCAGTTCTTC.

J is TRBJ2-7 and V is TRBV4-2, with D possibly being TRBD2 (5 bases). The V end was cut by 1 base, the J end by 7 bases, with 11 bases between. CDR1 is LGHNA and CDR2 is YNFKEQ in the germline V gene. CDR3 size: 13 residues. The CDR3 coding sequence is TGTGCCAGCAGCCAAGGGGAGTTATGGGAGCAGTACTTC. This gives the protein CASSQGELWEQYF.

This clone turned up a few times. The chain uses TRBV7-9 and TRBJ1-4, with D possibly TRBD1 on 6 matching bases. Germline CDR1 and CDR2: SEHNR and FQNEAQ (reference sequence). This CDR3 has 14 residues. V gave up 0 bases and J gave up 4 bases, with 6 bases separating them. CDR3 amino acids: CASSLAQGNEKLFF. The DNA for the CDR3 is TGTGCCAGCAGCTTAGCACAGGGTAATGAAAAACTGTTTTTT.

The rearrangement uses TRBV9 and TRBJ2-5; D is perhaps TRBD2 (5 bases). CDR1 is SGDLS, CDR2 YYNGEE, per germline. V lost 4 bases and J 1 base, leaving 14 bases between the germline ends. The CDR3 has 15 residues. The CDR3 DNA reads TGTGCCAGCAGCCTAAAAGGACTCGTCCAAGAGACCCAGTACTTC. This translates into CASSLKGLVQETQYF.

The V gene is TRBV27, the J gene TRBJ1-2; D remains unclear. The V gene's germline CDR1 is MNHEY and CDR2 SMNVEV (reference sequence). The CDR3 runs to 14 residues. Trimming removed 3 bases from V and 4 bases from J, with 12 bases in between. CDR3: CASSFVSGSYGYTF. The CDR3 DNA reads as TGTGCCAGCAGTTTTGTCAGTGGGAGCTATGGCTACACCTTC.

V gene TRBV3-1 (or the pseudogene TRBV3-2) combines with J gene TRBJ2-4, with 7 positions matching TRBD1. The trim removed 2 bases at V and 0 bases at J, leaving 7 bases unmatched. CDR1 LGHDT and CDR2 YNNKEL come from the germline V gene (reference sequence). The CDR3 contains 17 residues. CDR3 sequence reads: CASSQFTGTVAKNIQYF. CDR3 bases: TGTGCCAGCAGCCAATTTACCGGGACAGTAGCCAAAAACATTCAGTACTTC.

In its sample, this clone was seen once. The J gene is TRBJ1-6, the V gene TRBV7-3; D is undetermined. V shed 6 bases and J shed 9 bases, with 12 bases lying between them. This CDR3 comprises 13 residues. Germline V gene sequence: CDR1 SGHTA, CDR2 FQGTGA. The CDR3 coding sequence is TGTGCCAGCAGTACAGTGGCAAGTTCACCCCTCCACTTT. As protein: CASSTVASSPLHF.

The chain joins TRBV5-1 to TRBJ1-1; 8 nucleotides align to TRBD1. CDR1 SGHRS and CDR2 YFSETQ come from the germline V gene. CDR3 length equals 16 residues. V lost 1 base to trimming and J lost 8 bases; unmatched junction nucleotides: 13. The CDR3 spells CASSLNRAGGLSEAFF. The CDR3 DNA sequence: TGCGCCAGCAGCTTGAACCGAGCAGGGGGCCTATCCGAAGCTTTCTTT. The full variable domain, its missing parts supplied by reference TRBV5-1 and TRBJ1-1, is KAGVTQTPRYLIKTRGQQVTLSCSPISGHRSVSWYQQTPGQGLQFLFEYFSETQRNKGNFPGRFSGRQFSNSRSEMNVSTLELGDSALYLCASSLNRAGGLSEAFFGQGTRLTVV.

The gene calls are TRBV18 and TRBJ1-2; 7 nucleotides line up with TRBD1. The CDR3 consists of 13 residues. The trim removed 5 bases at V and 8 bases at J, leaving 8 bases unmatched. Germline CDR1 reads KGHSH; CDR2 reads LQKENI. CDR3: CASSGGQSNGYTF. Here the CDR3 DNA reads TGTGCCAGCTCAGGGGGACAGTCCAACGGCTACACCTTC. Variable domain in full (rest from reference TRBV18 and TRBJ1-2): NAGVMQNPRHLVRRRGQEARLRCSPMKGHSHVYWYRQLPEEGLKFMVYLQKENIIDESGMPKERFSAEFPKEGPSILRIQQVVRGDSAAYFCASSGGQSNGYTFGSGTRLTVV.

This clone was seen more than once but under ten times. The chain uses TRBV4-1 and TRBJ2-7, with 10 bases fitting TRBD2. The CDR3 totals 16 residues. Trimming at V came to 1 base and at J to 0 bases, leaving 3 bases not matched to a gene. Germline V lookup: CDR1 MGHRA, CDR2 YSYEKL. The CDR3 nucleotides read TGCGCCAGCAGCCAAGGACTAGCGGGTAGCTCCTACGAGCAGTACTTC. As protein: CASSQGLAGSSYEQYF.

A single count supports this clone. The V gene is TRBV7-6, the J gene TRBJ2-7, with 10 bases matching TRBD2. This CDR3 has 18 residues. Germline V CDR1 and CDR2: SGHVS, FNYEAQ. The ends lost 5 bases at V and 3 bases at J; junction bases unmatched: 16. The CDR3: CASSPTPLKTSGFYEQYF. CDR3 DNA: TGTGCCAGCAGCCCAACCCCGTTGAAGACTAGCGGGTTCTACGAGCAGTACTTC.

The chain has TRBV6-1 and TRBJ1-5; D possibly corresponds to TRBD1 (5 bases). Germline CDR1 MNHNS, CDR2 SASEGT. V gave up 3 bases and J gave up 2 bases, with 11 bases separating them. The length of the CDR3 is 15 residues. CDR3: CASSEAGGRNQPQHF. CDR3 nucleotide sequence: TGTGCCAGCAGTGAGGCGGGGGGACGCAATCAGCCCCAGCATTTT.

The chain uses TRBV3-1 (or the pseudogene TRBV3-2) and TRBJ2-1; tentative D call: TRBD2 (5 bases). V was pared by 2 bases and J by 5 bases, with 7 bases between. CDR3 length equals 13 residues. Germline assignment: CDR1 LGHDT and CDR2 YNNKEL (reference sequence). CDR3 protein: CASSQPGDNEQFF. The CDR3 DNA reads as TGTGCCAGCAGCCAACCCGGGGACAATGAGCAGTTCTTC.

For the CDR3, the DNA is TGTGCCAGCAGTTCGGGACAGAAAAAACTGTTTTTT. It is translated as CASSSGQKKLFF. The J gene is TRBJ1-4, the V gene TRBV28, with 7 bases aligning to TRBD1. The CDR3 is made up of 12 amino acids. From germline, CDR1 is MDHEN and CDR2 SYDVKM. V lost 4 bases, J lost 9 bases, and 2 bases stayed unmatched. Complete variable domain (other parts from reference TRBV28 and TRBJ1-4): DVKVTQSSRYLVKRTGEKVFLECVQDMDHENMFWYRQDPGLGLRLIYFSYDVKMKEKGDIPEGYSVSREKKERFSLILESASTNQTSMYLCASSSGQKKLFFGSGTQLSVL.

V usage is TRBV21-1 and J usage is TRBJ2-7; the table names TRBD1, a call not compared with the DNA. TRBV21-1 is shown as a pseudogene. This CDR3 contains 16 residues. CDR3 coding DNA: TGTGCCAGCAGCAAGGTCCAGGGAAACGGCTCCTACGAGCAGTACTTC. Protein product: CASSKVQGNGSYEQYF.

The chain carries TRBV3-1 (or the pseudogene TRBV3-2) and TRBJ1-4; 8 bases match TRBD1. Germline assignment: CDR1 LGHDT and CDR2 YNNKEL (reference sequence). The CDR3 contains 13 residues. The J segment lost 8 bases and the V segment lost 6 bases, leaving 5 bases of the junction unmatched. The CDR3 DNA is TGTGCCAGCAGGGGACAGGTGGGGGAAAAACTGTTTTTT. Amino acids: CASRGQVGEKLFF.

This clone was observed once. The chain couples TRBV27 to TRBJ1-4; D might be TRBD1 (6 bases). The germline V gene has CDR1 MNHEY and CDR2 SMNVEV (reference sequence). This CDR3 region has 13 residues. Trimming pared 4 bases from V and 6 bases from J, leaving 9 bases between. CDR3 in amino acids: CASSSRGDEKLFF. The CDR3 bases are TGTGCCAGCAGTTCCAGGGGCGATGAAAAACTGTTTTTT. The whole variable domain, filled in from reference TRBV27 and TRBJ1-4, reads EAQVTQNPRYLITVTGKKLTVTCSQNMNHEYMSWYRQDPGLGLRQIYYSMNVEVTDKGDVPEGYKVSRKEKRNFPLILESPSPNQTSLYFCASSSRGDEKLFFGSGTQLSVL.

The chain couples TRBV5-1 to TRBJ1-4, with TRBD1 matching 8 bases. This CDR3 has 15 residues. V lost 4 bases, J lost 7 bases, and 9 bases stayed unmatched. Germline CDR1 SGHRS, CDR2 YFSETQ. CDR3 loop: CASSEIQGAGEKLFF. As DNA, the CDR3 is TGCGCCAGCAGCGAGATCCAGGGGGCGGGTGAAAAACTGTTTTTT.

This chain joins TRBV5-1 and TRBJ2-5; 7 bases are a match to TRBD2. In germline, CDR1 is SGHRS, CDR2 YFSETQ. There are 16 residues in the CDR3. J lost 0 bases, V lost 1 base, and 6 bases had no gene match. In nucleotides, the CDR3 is TGCGCCAGCAGCTTGACCGGGACTACCCACCAAGAGACCCAGTACTTC. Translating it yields CASSLTGTTHQETQYF.

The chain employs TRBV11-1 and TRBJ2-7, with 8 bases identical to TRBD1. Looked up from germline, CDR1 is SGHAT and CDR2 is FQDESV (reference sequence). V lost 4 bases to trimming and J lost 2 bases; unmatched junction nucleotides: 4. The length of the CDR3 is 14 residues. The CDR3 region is CASSSGTGTYEQYF. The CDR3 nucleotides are TGTGCCAGCAGCTCGGGGACAGGTACCTACGAGCAGTACTTC.

Written as DNA, the CDR3 is TGTGCCAGCAGTTTGGACTCAACTAATGAAAAACTGTTTTTT. Translation gives CASSLDSTNEKLFF. The chain joins TRBV28 to TRBJ1-4; D is unresolved. The germline gives CDR1 MDHEN, CDR2 SYDVKM. The CDR3 is 14 amino acids. V was clipped by 3 bases and J by 0 bases, with 5 bases between them.